This is a list of T cell receptor beta chains from one sample in a study of T cells in Graves' hyperthyroidism and ophthalmopathy. In TCRdb, the multiplex PCR reads were re-called with MiXCR into one record per CDR3 protein. The repertoire holds under 550,000 distinct CDR3 sequences, 20% seen once, with 47% in the top ten. Sequenced: blood. Receptors were obtained from a man in his forties with Graves' ophthalmopathy. The CDR3 runs from the conserved cysteine through the conserved F or W. The D gene is left open where the match is weak. Size tells how often a clone was seen (once, few, many) or the class of an expanded clone, and some rows leave it out.

TRBV10-3,-,11,TRBJ2-3,-,TGTGCCATCAGTAGGACAGATACGCAGTATTTT,CAISRTDTQYF
TRBV4-3,once,13,TRBJ1-5,-,TGCGCCAGCAGCTATTGGACCGGGCAGCCCCAGCATTTT,CASSYWTGQPQHF
TRBV28,once,15,TRBJ2-4,-,TGTGCCAGCAACGTACTTCGGGAAACCAAAAACATTCAGTACTTC,CASNVLRETKNIQYF
TRBV12-3/TRBV12-4,many,14,TRBJ2-7,-,TGTGCCAGCAGTCCGTTGACAGCAGCAGGGGAGCAGTACTTC,CASSPLTAAGEQYF
TRBV7-9,few,17,TRBJ2-4,TRBD1,TGTGCCAGCAGCTACCCCACAGGGGGCCAAAACAAAAACATTCAGTACTTC,CASSYPTGGQNKNIQYF
TRBV20-1,-,14,TRBJ2-5,TRBD2,TGCAGTGCTGATGGCGGGGGGGCTGGAGAGACCCAGTACTTC,CSADGGGAGETQYF
TRBV18,-,14,TRBJ2-5,TRBD1,TGTGCCAGCTCAAAGGGGGCCGGGATGGAGACCCAGTACTTC,CASSKGAGMETQYF
TRBV27,few,14,TRBJ2-7,-,TGTGCCAGCAGTTTAGGGGCAGCGAACTACGAGCAGTACTTC,CASSLGAANYEQYF
TRBV5-8,few,16,TRBJ2-1,-,TGTGCCAGCAGCTTATTGAAAGGGACTTCTTACAATGAGCAGTTCTTC,CASSLLKGTSYNEQFF
TRBV10-2,-,13,TRBJ2-7,-,TGCGCCACCTCCGGGACGGGACCCTACGAGCAGTACTTC,CATSGTGPYEQYF
TRBV25-1,-,18,TRBJ2-5,TRBD2,TGTGCCAGCAGTGAGAAACTGGGAGCGGGAGGGCGCCAAGAGACCCAGTACTTC,CASSEKLGAGGRQETQYF
TRBV5-1,many,15,TRBJ2-5,TRBD2,TGCGCCAGCAGCCGCCGGACTAGCGAGGGGGAGACCCAGTACTTC,CASSRRTSEGETQYF
TRBV27,-,13,TRBJ2-3,-,TGTGCCAGCAGTTTAGCTTTCGGGGATACGCAGTATTTT,CASSLAFGDTQYF
TRBV7-2,-,18,TRBJ2-5,TRBD2,TGTGCCAGCAGCCGATCGGGACTAGCGGGGGTGATACAAGAGACCCAGTACTTC,CASSRSGLAGVIQETQYF
TRBV11-2,many,15,TRBJ2-2,TRBD2,TGTGCCAGCAGCTCCGGGGGGACCGGCACCGGGGAGCTGTTTTTT,CASSSGGTGTGELFF
TRBV6-5,many,17,TRBJ2-7,-,TGTGCCAGCAGTTACTCTCTATTGGCATATCTAGGGGACGAGCAGTACTTC,CASSYSLLAYLGDEQYF
TRBV12-3/TRBV12-4,many,15,TRBJ2-2,-,TGTGCCAGCAGAGATGGACGCCCGAACACCGGGGAGCTGTTTTTT,CASRDGRPNTGELFF
TRBV19,few,15,TRBJ1-5,-,TGTGCCAGTAGTATAAGGTTGGACCGTAATCAGCCCCAGCATTTT,CASSIRLDRNQPQHF
TRBV5-1,-,13,TRBJ1-6,-,TGCGCCAGCAGCTACCAGACAGATTCACCCCTCCACTTT,CASSYQTDSPLHF
TRBV4-1,few,14,TRBJ1-5,-,TGCGCCAGCAGCCAAGATAAATCCGGACAGCCCCAGCATTTT,CASSQDKSGQPQHF
TRBV7-9,few,15,TRBJ2-5,TRBD1,TGTGCCAGCAGCTACTTTTTGACAGGGCAAGAGACCCAGTACTTC,CASSYFLTGQETQYF
TRBV11-3,-,14,TRBJ1-1,-,TGTGCCAGCAGCCCTAGCGAGGACAGCACTGAAGCTTTCTTT,CASSPSEDSTEAFF
TRBV11-2,few,13,TRBJ2-1,-,TGTGCCAGCAGCATTACAATCTACAATGAGCAGTTCTTC,CASSITIYNEQFF
TRBV5-1,few,16,TRBJ2-3,-,TGCGCCAGCAGCCGATCTGGGGGACTCGGAGCAGATACGCAGTATTTT,CASSRSGGLGADTQYF
TRBV30,-,20,TRBJ2-1,TRBD2,TGTGCCTGGAGTGTAAGATGGACTAGCGGGAATTCTCGGCCCTACAATGAGCAGTTCTTC,CAWSVRWTSGNSRPYNEQFF
TRBV12-3/TRBV12-4,many,16,TRBJ1-5,TRBD1,TGTGCCAGCAGTACCGGGGACAGGGGGCTAAATCAGCCCCAGCATTTT,CASSTGDRGLNQPQHF
TRBV29-1,-,12,TRBJ1-1,TRBD1,TGCAGCGTTGAACCAGGGGGGACTGAAGCTTTCTTT,CSVEPGGTEAFF
TRBV7-9,-,15,TRBJ2-5,TRBD1,TGTGCCAGCAGCAAAGGGACAGGGGGGCGGGAGACCCAGTACTTC,CASSKGTGGRETQYF
TRBV7-9,-,15,TRBJ1-2,-,TGTGCCAGCAGCTCGAGCCTGACAGTTTTCGATGGCTACACCTTC,CASSSSLTVFDGYTF
TRBV12-3/TRBV12-4,-,15,TRBJ2-3,TRBD1,TGTGCCAGCAGTTTTGCGAAGGGGGCAACAGATACGCAGTATTTT,CASSFAKGATDTQYF
TRBV30,many,12,TRBJ1-2,-,TGTGCCTCAAGATGGTTGGACTATGGCTACACCTTC,CASRWLDYGYTF
TRBV7-3,-,16,TRBJ2-1,TRBD2,TGTGCCAGCAGCTTAAAGCCTAGCGGGGCCTACAATGAGCAGTTCTTC,CASSLKPSGAYNEQFF
TRBV7-9,-,12,TRBJ2-7,-,TGTGCCAGCAGCTTTCAGGGTCCCGAGCAGTACTTC,CASSFQGPEQYF
TRBV28,-,18,TRBJ1-6,-,TGTGCCAGCACCCCCCTAGATAGGGTAGGAGACTATAATTCACCCCTCCACTTT,CASTPLDRVGDYNSPLHF
TRBV5-1,few,15,TRBJ2-1,TRBD2,TGCGCCAGCAGCTTGTATGGGACTAGCGGGGATGAGCAGTTCTTC,CASSLYGTSGDEQFF
TRBV7-8,many,16,TRBJ2-1,TRBD2,TGTGCCAGCAGCTTAGTCTTGCGGGGGGGGGCCAATGAGCAGTTCTTC,CASSLVLRGGANEQFF
TRBV11-1,many,15,TRBJ2-7,TRBD2,TGTGCCAGCAGCTTAAGTCTAGCGGGAGGAGAGGAGCAGTACTTC,CASSLSLAGGEEQYF
TRBV20-1,-,15,TRBJ2-1,TRBD2,TGCAGTGCTGGCGGGACTAGCGGGAGGGGGGATGAGCAGTTCTTC,CSAGGTSGRGDEQFF
TRBV24-1,-,17,TRBJ2-1,TRBD2,TGTGCCACCAGTGACCCTGGGACTAGCGGGAGGGCTTTTGAGCAGTTCTTC,CATSDPGTSGRAFEQFF
TRBV5-5,many,15,TRBJ1-2,-,TGTGCCAGCAGCTTGAGGTCGGGGACCGCCTATGGCTACACCTTC,CASSLRSGTAYGYTF
TRBV20-1,many,16,TRBJ2-1,TRBD2,TGCAGTGCGCGAGGGCAGCGGGGGGGCCGCTACAATGAGCAGTTCTTC,CSARGQRGGRYNEQFF